This TCR beta chain appears in the sequencing data of a study of chemoradiotherapy in HPV16-positive cancers (dated by TCRdb to 2021 to 2024). Study-level background: Candidate HPV-specific T-cell clones and common TCR motifs were defined by functional T-cell assays performed on cells from a couple of HPV16-positive patients. TCR repertoires from some 90 patients with HPV-related cancers were then used to track the candidate HPV-specific TCRs and motifs. The study asked whether T-cell immunity to the HPV oncoproteins E6 and E7 changes during chemoradiotherapy and whether this immunity affects survival.

Broad study findings and their caveats: Expansion of candidate HPV-specific clones and E7-related TCR motifs was observed in the tumor microenvironment during treatment, whereas no such expansion was observed for non-HPV-specific T cells. The functional definition of HPV-specific T cells was derived from only two HPV16-positive patients, and the survival association was reported for HPV16-positive patients. Among HPV16-positive patients, expansion of HPV-responsive T cells during chemoradiotherapy was associated with better recurrence-free survival.

Libraries were prepared through the immunoSEQ multiplex PCR assay. Here the immuneACCESS table is served through TCRdb, limited to in-frame sequences with V and J called. Missing clones are a known gap in these copies; in checked studies unresolved V genes cover under half, and the rest lacks a known reason. The sample yields 55,000 to 85,000 clones; approximately 91% were counted once. Together, the top ten hold 4% to 5% of the sample. Repertoires were sampled repeatedly over the course of chemoradiotherapy so that clonal expansion in the tumor microenvironment could be followed. This clone was found once. Its antigen is not yet known. Base qualities are missing; no much larger clone stands one base away. This sequence originates from a human donor with HPV-associated anogenital cancer. The starting material was blood, obtained from a patient who underwent chemoradiotherapy.

The CDR3: CASSLEVQGVGYTF. The DNA sequence follows: TGCGCCAGCAGCTTGGAGGTCCAGGGGGTAGGCTACACCTTC. The chain couples TRBV5-1 to TRBJ1-2, with TRBD1 matching 7 junction bases. Reading from cysteine to phenylalanine, the CDR3 counts 14 amino acids. Just the 42-base CDR3 DNA is kept, in frame starting at base 1. For CDR1 and CDR2, the germline V gene lists SGHRS and YFSETQ. V ends up 0 bases short and J 8 bases short, with an unmatched junction base count of 7.